This TCR beta chain was recorded in a study of cytomegalovirus exposure and HLA in healthy donors. Worth noting for this clone: Antigen: not known.

Regarding the study as a whole: The study listed 164 cytomegalovirus-associated TCR beta chains. The presence/absence work took it that sequencing depth was about the same across donors.

Germline CDR1 is SGHVS and CDR2 is FQNEAQ. The CDR3 has 14 amino acids. The ends lost 5 bases at V and 2 bases at J; junction bases unmatched: 6. The donors, nominally healthy at sampling, likely had unrecorded immune exposures. A multiplex PCR was run with 60 Vbeta primers and 13 Jbeta primers. TCRdb's table, derived via immunoSEQ multiplex PCR, lists solely in-frame clones and lacks some. This listing includes tens of thousands of clones. The gene calls are TRBV7-8 and TRBJ2-7, with 7 bases matching TRBD1. The receptor's source is a female donor in good health and CMV-seropositive. Sequencing was done on a sample of PBMCs. CDR3 DNA: TGTGCCAGCAGCATCGACAGGGTCCCCTACGAGCAGTACTTC. Translation gives CASSIDRVPYEQYF.